The T cell receptor beta chain described here comes from a study of blood T cell repertoires in COVID-19. The V gene end was trimmed by 3 bases and the J gene end by 3 bases; junction bases not matched to a gene: 4. The CDR3 covers 14 residues. The germline CDR1 and CDR2 sequences are LGHNA and YSLEER. Per the authors' pipeline: Reference gene primer amplification gave nucleated cell count estimates. The repertoire was sequenced with immunoSEQ multiplex PCR; TCRdb's copy has only in-frame clones and lacks some. The V and J calls and the clone size are those of that table, but D and trimming were determined from the DNA. The sample has around 170,000 clones; around 89% are singletons.

Material: peripheral blood. This TCR derives from a man aged 60 to 75 with acute or convalescent COVID-19. The chain recombines TRBV4-3 with TRBJ1-1; 7 bases are shared with TRBD1. CDR3 in amino acids: CASSQSDRDTEAFF. CDR3 sequence (DNA): TGCGCCAGCAGCCAGTCCGACAGGGACACTGAAGCTTTCTTT.